This T cell receptor (beta chain) was documented in a study of cytomegalovirus exposure and HLA in healthy donors. Notes on the study in general: It was 164 TCR beta chains that were listed as cytomegalovirus-associated. A few CMV-associated chains were confirmed in vitro to be specific for CMV antigens. When a later analysis was performed, an Asian-associated ancestry cluster reportedly had fewer N-insertions than the roughly 690-donor mean. The later analysis indicated that the majority of CMV-associated TCR beta chains appeared HLA-restricted.

V dropped 1 base and J dropped 13 bases, with 8 bases sitting between them. The CDR3 is 11 residues long. In germline, CDR1 is DFQATT, CDR2 SNEGSKA (reference sequence). This PCR relied on a set of 60 Vbeta primers and 13 Jbeta primers. Method: immunoSEQ multiplex PCR; TCRdb's copy keeps in-frame clones and lacks some. The sample has tens of thousands of clones; roughly 75% are singletons. Details on this clone: Its antigen is unknown.

The receptor comes from a middle-aged woman in good health and CMV-seropositive. The V and J genes are TRBV20-1 and TRBJ1-6; unclear D gene. Sequenced sample: PBMCs. In nucleotides, the CDR3 is TGCAGTGCTAGAGCTGACGGGCCCCTCCACTTT. Its translation: CSARADGPLHF.